There are a few counts of the clone carrying this TCR beta chain. This sample was included in a study of T-cell reconstitution after alpha-beta-depleted transplantation in children. As it was prepared, the TCRbeta library received unique molecular identifiers. TCRdb recomputed calls from the PCR reads with MiXCR, one row per CDR3 protein. The sample has some 280,000 distinct CDR3 sequences, over 8% seen once; the top ten hold about a tenth. Trimming took 5 bases from V and 5 from J; bases not matched to a gene: 11. Germline loops: CDR1 SEHNR, CDR2 FQNEAQ (reference sequence). The CDR3 loop spans 16 amino acids.

This material consisted of PBMCs from the stem cell graft donor, taken from the stem cell graft. This receptor was taken from a human donor who donated a stem cell graft to a child with SCID. The genes are TRBV7-9 and TRBJ2-5, with 10 bases matching TRBD2. The CDR3 reads CASSVRKLAGKETQYF. The DNA of the CDR3 is TGTGCCAGCAGCGTGAGAAAACTAGCGGGGAAGGAGACCCAGTACTTC.